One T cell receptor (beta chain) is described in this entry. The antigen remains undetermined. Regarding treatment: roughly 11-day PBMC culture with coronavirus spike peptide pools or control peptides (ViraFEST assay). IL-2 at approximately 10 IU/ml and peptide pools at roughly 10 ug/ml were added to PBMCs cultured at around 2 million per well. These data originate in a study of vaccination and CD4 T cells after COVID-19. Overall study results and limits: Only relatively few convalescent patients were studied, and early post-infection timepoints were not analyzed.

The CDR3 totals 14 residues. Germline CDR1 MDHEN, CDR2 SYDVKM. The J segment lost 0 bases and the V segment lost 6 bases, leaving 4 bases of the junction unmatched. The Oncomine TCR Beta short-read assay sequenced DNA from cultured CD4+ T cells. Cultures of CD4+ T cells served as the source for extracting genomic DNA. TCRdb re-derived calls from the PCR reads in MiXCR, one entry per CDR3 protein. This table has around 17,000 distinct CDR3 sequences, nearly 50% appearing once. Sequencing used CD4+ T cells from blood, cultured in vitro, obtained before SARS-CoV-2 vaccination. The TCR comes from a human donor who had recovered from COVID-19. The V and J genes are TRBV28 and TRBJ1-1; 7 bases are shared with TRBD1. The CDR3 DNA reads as TGTGCCAGCAGCTACAGGGGCTTGAACACTGAAGCTTTCTTT. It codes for CASSYRGLNTEAFF.